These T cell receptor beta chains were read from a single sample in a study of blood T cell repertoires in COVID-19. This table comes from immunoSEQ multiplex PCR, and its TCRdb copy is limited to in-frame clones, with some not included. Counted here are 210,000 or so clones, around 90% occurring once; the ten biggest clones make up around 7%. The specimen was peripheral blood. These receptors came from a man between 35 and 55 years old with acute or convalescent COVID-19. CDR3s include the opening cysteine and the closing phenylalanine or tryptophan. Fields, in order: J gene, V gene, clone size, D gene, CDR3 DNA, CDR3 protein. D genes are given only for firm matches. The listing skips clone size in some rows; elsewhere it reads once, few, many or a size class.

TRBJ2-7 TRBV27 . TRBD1 TGTGCCAGCAGTTCTACAGGGGGATCTTACGAGCAGTACTTC CASSSTGGSYEQYF
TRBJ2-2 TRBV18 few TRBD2 TGTGCCAGCTCACCGAGGGGGACTAGCGGGGCGAACACCGGGGAGCTGTTTTTT CASSPRGTSGANTGELFF
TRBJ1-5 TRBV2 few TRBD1 TGTGCCAGCAGGGATTCCGACAGGGATCTTAGCAATCAGCCCCAGCATTTT CASRDSDRDLSNQPQHF
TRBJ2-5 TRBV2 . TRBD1 TGTGCCAGCAGGACAGGGACGAAAGAGACCCAGTACTTC CASRTGTKETQYF
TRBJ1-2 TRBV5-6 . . TGTGCCAGCAGCTTAGACAGGAATCACGGCTACACCTTC CASSLDRNHGYTF
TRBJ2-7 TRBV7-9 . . TGTGCCAGCAGCCCTGCGAGGGATTCCTACGAGCAGTACTTC CASSPARDSYEQYF
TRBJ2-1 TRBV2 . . TGTGCCAGCAGTGACATTTCCTACAATGAGCAGTTCTTC CASSDISYNEQFF
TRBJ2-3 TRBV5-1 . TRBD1 TGCGCCAGCAGCTTGGCGACAGGGGTGGAGGGCACAGATACGCAGTATTTT CASSLATGVEGTDTQYF
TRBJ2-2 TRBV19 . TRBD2 TGTGCCAGTAGTACGGGAGGCGCCGGGGGGGAGCTGTTTTTT CASSTGGAGGELFF
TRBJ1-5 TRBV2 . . TGTGCCAGCAGTCCGGACAATGGCAATCAGCCCCAGCATTTT CASSPDNGNQPQHF
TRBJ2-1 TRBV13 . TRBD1 TGTGCCAGCAGCCCTACCGGGACAGGGGAAAGTGATGAGCAGTTCTTC CASSPTGTGESDEQFF
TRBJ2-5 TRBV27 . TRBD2 TGTGCCAGCAGTTTAGGCGCGGGGGTCGAGACCCAGTACTTC CASSLGAGVETQYF
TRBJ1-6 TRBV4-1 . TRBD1 TGCGCCAGCAGCAAACCGGGACAGGGGGCTTCACCCCTCCACTTT CASSKPGQGASPLHF
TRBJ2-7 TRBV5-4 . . TGTGCCAGCAGCAGGGACTCCACCTACGAGCAGTACTTC CASSRDSTYEQYF
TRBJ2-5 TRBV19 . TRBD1 TGTGCCAGTAGTATCATTGGGACAGGGAGGGGGCCAGAGACCCAGTACTTC CASSIIGTGRGPETQYF
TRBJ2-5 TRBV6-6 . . TGTGCCAGCACCCCGGGAGACCGAGAGACCCAGTACTTC CASTPGDRETQYF
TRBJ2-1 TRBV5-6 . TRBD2 TGTGCCAGCAGCTTGGCCTCAGCGGGGGCGATGGATGAGCAGTTCTTC CASSLASAGAMDEQFF
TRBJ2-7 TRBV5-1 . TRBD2 TGCGCCAGCAGCCGCACCGGGACTAGCGGGGGCGGGCAGTACTTC CASSRTGTSGGGQYF
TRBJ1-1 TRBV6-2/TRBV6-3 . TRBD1 TGTGCCAGCAGCCGATTGGGACAGACGAACACTGAAGCTTTCTTT CASSRLGQTNTEAFF
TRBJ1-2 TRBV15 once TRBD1 TGTGCCACCAGTACGGACAGGGATTATGGCTACACCTTC CATSTDRDYGYTF
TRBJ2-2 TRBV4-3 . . TGCGCCAGCAACTGGAACACCGGGGAGCTGTTTTTT CASNWNTGELFF
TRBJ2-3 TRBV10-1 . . TGCGCCAGCAGTGAGTCGTGGGGGGGGCAAGATACGCAGTATTTT CASSESWGGQDTQYF
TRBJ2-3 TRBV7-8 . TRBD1 TGTGCCAGCAGTAAAGGACAGGCCTCCACAGATACGCAGTATTTT CASSKGQASTDTQYF
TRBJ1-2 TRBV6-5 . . TGTGCCAGCAGTTACTCGACACATCTTGTGGGCTATGGCTACACCTTC CASSYSTHLVGYGYTF
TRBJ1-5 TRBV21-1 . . TGTGCCAGCAGCAATCAACTTCGGGAGTATAGCAATCAGCCCCAGCATTTT CASSNQLREYSNQPQHF
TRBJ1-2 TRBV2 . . TGTGCCAGCAGACCCCGGGACAATAATCCCCATGGCTACACCTTC CASRPRDNNPHGYTF
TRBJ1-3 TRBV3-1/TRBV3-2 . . TGTGCCAGCAGCCAAATCAGGGGCTCTGGAAACACCATATATTTT CASSQIRGSGNTIYF
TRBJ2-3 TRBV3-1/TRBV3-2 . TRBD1 TGTGCCAGCAGCCAAGTTTCCCGACAGGGGAACACAGATACGCAGTATTTT CASSQVSRQGNTDTQYF
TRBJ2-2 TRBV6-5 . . TGTGCCACCAGGGCGGGGCTCACGAACACCGGGGAGCTGTTTTTT CATRAGLTNTGELFF
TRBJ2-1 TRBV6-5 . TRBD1 TGTGCCAGCAGTCGTGGACAGGGGGCCTATGAGCAGTTCTTC CASSRGQGAYEQFF
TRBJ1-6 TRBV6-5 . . TGTGCCAGCCGTCTCGGGTCCCTCCACTTT CASRLGSLHF
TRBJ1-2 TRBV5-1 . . TGCGCCAGCAGCTTGGGCGCAGGGGCCGGGGGCTACACCTTC CASSLGAGAGGYTF
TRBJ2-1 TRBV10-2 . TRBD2 TGCGCCAGCAGTTTAGCGGGAGTGTACAATGAGCAGTTCTTC CASSLAGVYNEQFF
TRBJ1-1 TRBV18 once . TGTGCCAGCTCACGTAGGACAGATGAAGCTTTCTTT CASSRRTDEAFF
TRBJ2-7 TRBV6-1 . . TGTGCCAGCAGTGAATTAGGGTTCGGACAGTCTTTTTGTTACTTC CASSELGFGQSFCYF
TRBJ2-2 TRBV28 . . TGTGCCAGTAGGACATCCCGGGAGCTGTTTTTT CASRTSRELFF
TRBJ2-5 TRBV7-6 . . TGTGCCAGCAGCCGCGGGCGGGCAGGGGCGATCCAAGAGACCCAGTACTTC CASSRGRAGAIQETQYF
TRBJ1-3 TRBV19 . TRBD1 TGTGCCAGTAACCTCCCCGGGACAGTTGGAAACACCATATATTTT CASNLPGTVGNTIYF
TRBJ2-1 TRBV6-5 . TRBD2 TGTGCCAGCACGGGACTAGCGGGCCGCAATGAGCAGTTCTTC CASTGLAGRNEQFF
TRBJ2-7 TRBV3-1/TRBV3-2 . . TGTGCCAGCGTTAGAAGAGCCGAGCAGTACTTC CASVRRAEQYF
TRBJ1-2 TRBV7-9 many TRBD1 TGTGCCAGCAGCTCGGGACAGAACTATGGCTACACCTTC CASSSGQNYGYTF
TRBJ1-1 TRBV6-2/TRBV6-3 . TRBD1 TGTGCCAGCAGCGTCCCGGGACAGGGGCGTCTGAACACTGAAGCTTTCTTT CASSVPGQGRLNTEAFF
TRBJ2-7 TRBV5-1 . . TGCGCCAGCAGCTTGGGACAGATAGCCTACGAGCAGTACTTC CASSLGQIAYEQYF
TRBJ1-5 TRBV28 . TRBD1 TGTGCCAGCAGTCAACGGGCAGGGGGACTCAATCAGCCCCAGCATTTT CASSQRAGGLNQPQHF
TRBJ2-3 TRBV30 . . TGTGCCTGGAGTGTAGAGGTTTCCGATACGCAGTATTTT CAWSVEVSDTQYF
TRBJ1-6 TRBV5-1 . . TGCGCCAGCAGCCCAATGGCCGGGGGGGATTCACCCCTCCACTTT CASSPMAGGDSPLHF
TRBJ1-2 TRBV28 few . TGTGCCAGCAGTTCGGTAACAGGAGCCACCAGGACAACTAACTATGGCTACACCTTC CASSSVTGATRTTNYGYTF
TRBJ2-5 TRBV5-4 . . TGTGCCAGCAGCTTGAGTTCGAGGGGGGAGACCCAGTACTTC CASSLSSRGETQYF
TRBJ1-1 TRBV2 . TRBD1 TGTGCCAGCAGGGGGTCGGGACAGAGTTTTGAAGCTTTCTTT CASRGSGQSFEAFF